This T cell receptor (beta chain) comes out of a study of blood T cell repertoires in COVID-19. The overall study: The origin of the acute and convalescent COVID-19 samples was the United States, Italy and Spain. The cDNA or gDNA used as material had been derived from T cells, B-cell-depleted T cells, or PBMCs.

Original analysis: Reference gene primer amplification gave nucleated cell count estimates. TCRdb's copy holds only in-frame clones and misses some; the assay was immunoSEQ multiplex PCR. That table supplies the V and J calls and clone size; D and trimming were determined from the DNA. The sample holds roughly 100,000 clones; about four fifths are singletons and the top ten take 4% to 5.5%. CDR1 is MDHEN and CDR2 is SYDVKM in the germline V gene. Germline trimming cut 4 bases from V and 7 bases from J; bases unmatched to any gene: 9. The CDR3 is made up of 15 amino acids. This clone has more than one count but fewer than ten.

The sequencing sample was made of peripheral blood. The sequence was collected from a human donor in a cohort sampled during active COVID-19. The chain recombines TRBV28 with TRBJ1-5; 8 bases fit TRBD1. This CDR3 is CASSSPTGAEQPQHF. CDR3 sequence (DNA): TGTGCCAGCAGTTCCCCGACAGGGGCGGAACAGCCCCAGCATTTT.